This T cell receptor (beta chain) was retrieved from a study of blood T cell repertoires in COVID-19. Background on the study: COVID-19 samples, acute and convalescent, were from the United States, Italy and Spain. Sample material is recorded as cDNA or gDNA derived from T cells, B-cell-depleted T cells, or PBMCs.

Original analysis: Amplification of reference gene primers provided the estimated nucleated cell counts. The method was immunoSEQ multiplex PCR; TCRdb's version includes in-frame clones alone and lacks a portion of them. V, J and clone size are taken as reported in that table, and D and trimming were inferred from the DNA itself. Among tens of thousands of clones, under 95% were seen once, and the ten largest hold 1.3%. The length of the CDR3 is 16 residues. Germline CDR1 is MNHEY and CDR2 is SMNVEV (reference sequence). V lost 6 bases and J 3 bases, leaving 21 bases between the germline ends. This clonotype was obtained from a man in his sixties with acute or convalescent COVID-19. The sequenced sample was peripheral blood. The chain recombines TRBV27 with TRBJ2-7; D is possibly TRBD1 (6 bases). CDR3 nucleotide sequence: TGTGCCAGCAGCCCCCTGGGACACCCCTCGCTCTACGAGCAGTACTTC. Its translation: CASSPLGHPSLYEQYF.